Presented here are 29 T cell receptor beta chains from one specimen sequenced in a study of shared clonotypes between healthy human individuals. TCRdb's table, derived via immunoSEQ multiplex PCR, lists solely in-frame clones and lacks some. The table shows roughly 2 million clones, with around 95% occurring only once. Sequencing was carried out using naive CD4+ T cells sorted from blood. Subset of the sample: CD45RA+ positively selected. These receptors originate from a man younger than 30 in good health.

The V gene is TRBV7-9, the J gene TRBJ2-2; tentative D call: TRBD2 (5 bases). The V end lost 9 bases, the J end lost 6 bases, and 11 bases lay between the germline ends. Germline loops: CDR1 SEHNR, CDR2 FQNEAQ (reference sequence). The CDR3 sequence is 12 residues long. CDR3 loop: CAREARPGELFF. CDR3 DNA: TGTGCCAGGGAGGCGCGGCCCGGGGAGCTGTTTTTT. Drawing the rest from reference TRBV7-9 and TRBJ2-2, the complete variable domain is DTGVSQNPRHKITKRGQNVTFRCDPISEHNRLYWYRQTLGQGPEFLTYFQNEAQLEKSRLLSDRFSAERPKGSFSTLEIQRTEQGDSAMYLCAREARPGELFFGEGSRLTVL.

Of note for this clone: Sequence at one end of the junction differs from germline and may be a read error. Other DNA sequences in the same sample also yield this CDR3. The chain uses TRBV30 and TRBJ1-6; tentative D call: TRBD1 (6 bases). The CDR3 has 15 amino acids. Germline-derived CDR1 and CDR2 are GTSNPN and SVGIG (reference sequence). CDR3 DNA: TGTGCATGGAGTCCAGGGGTTGCCTATAATTCACCCCTCCACTTT. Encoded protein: CAWSPGVAYNSPLHF.

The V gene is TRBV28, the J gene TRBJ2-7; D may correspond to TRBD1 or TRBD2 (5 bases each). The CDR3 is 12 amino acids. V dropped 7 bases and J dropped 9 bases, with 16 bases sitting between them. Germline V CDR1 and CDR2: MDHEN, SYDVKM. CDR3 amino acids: CASKMGTSRQYF. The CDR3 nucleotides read TGTGCCAGCAAGATGGGGACCTCCCGGCAGTACTTC.

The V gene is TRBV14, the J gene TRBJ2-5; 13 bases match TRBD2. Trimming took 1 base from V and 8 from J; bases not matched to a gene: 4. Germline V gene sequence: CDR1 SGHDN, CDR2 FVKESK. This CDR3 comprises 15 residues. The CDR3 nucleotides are TGTGCCAGCAGCCAAGGACTAGCGGGAGGAGTAACCCAGTACTTC. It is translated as CASSQGLAGGVTQYF. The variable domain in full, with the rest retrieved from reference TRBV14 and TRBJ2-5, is EAGVTQFPSHSVIEKGQTVTLRCDPISGHDNLYWYRRVMGKEIKFLLHFVKESKQDESGMPNNRFLAERTGGTYSTLKVQPAELEDSGVYFCASSQGLAGGVTQYFGPGTRLLVL.

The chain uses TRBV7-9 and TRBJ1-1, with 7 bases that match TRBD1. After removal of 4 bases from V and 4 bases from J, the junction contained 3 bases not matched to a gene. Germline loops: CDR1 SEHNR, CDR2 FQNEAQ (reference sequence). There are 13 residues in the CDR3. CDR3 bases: TGTGCCAGCAGCTCAACAGGGGCCACTGAAGCTTTCTTT. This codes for CASSSTGATEAFF.

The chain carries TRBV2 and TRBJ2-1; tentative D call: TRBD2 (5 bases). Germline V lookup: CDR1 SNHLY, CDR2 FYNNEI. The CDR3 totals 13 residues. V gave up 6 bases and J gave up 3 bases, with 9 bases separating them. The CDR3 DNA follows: TGTGCCAGCAGCGGGAATGGCTACAATGAGCAGTTCTTC. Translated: CASSGNGYNEQFF.

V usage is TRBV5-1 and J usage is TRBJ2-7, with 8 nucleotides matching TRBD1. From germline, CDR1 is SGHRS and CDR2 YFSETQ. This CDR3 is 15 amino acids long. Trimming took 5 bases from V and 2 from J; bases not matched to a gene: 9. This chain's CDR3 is CASRIAGTGAYEQYF. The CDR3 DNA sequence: TGCGCCAGCAGGATCGCCGGGACAGGTGCCTACGAGCAGTACTTC.

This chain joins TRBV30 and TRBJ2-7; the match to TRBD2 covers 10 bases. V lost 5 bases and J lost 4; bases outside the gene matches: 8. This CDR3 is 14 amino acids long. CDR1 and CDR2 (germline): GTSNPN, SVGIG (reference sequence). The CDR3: CAWARPGLAYEQYF. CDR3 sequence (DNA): TGTGCCTGGGCCCGACCGGGACTAGCGTACGAGCAGTACTTC.

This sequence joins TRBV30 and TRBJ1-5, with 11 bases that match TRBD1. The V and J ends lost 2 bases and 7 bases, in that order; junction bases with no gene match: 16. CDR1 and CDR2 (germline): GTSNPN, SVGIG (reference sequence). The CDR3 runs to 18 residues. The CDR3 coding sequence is TGTGCCTGGAGTTGGACAGGGGGCACCAAACTTCTTAACCAGCCCCAGCATTTT. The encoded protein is CAWSWTGGTKLLNQPQHF.

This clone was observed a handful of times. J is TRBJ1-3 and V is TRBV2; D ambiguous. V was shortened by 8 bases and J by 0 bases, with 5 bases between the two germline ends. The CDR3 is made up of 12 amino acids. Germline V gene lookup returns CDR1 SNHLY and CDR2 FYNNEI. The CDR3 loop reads CASAYSGNTIYF. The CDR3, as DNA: TGTGCCAGCGCTTACTCTGGAAACACCATATATTTT.

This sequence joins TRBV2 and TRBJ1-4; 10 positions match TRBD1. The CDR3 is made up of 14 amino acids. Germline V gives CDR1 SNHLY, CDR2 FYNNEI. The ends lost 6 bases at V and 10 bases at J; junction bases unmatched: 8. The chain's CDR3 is CASRDGQGGGKLFF. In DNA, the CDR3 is TGTGCCAGCAGGGACGGACAGGGGGGTGGAAAACTGTTTTTT.

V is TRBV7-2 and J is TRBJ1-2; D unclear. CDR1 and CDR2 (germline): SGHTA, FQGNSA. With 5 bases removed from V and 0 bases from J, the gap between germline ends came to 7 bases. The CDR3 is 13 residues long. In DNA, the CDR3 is TGTGCCAGCAGCCTGACACCTAACTATGGCTACACCTTC. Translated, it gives CASSLTPNYGYTF.

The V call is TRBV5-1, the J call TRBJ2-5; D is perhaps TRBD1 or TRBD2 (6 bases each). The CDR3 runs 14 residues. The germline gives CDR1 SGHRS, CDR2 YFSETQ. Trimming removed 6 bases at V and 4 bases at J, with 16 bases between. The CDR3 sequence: CASNPTGASETQYF. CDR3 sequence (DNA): TGCGCCAGCAACCCGACGGGGGCCTCAGAGACCCAGTACTTC.

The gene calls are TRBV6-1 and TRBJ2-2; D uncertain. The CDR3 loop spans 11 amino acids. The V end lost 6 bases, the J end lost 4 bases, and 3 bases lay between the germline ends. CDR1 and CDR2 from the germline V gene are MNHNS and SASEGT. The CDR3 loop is CASRITGELFF. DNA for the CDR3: TGTGCCAGCAGAATCACCGGGGAGCTGTTTTTT.

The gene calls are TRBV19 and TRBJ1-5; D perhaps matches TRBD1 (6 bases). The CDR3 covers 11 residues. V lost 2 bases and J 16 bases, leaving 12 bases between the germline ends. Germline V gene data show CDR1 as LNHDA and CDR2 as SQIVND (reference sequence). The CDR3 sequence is CASSIIGTIHF. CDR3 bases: TGTGCCAGTAGTATAATCGGGACAATCCATTTT.

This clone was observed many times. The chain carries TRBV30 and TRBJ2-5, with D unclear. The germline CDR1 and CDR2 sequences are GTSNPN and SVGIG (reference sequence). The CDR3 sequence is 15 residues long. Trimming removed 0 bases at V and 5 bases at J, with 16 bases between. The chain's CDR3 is CAWSVLRGLGETQYF. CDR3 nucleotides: TGTGCCTGGAGTGTATTGCGAGGCCTGGGGGAGACCCAGTACTTC.

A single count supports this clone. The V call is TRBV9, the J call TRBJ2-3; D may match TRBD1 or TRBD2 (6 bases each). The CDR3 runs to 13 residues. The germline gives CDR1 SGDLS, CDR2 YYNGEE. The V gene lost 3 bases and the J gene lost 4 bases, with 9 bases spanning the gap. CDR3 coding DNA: TGTGCCAGCAGCGGGGGGGCCGCAGATACGCAGTATTTT. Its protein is CASSGGAADTQYF.

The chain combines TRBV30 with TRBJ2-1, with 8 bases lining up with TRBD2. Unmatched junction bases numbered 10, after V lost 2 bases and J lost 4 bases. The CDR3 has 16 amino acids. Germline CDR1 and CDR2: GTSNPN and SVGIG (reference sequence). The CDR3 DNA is TGTGCCTGGAGTCCGATCAGACTAGCGCAGTACAATGAGCAGTTCTTC. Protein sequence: CAWSPIRLAQYNEQFF.

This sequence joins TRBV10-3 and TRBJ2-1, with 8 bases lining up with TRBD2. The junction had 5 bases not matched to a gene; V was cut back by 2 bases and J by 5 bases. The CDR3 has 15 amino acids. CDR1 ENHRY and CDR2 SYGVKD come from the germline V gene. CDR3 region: CAISEQAGGNNEQFF. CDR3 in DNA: TGTGCCATCAGTGAGCAGGCGGGGGGAAACAATGAGCAGTTCTTC.

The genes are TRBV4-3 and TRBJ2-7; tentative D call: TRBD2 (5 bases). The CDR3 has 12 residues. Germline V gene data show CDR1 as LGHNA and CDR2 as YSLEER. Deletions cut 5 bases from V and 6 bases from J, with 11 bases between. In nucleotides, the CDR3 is TGCGCCAGCAGCTTAGAGGGTGGCGAGCAGTACTTC. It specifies CASSLEGGEQYF.

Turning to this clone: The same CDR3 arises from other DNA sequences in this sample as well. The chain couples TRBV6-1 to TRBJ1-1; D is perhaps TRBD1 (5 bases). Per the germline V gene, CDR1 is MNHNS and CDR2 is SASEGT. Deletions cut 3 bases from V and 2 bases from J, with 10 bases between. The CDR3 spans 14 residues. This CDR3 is CASSDWQGNTEAFF. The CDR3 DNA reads TGTGCCAGCAGTGATTGGCAGGGAAACACTGAAGCTTTCTTT.

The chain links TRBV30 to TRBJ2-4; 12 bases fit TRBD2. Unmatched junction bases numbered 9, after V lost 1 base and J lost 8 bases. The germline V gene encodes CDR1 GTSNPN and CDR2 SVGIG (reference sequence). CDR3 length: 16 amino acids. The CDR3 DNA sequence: TGTGCCTGGAGTGAAGGGACTAGCGGGCGGGGGTACATTCAGTACTTC. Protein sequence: CAWSEGTSGRGYIQYF. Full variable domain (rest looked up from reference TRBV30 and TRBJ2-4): SQTIHQWPATLVQPVGSPLSLECTVEGTSNPNLYWYRQAAGRGLQLLFYSVGIGQISSEVPQNLSASRPQDRQFILSSKKLLLSDSGFYLCAWSEGTSGRGYIQYFGAGTRLSVL.

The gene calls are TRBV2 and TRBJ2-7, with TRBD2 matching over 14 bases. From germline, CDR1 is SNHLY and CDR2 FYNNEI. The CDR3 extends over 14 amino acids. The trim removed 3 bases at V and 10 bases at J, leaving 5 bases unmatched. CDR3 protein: CASSDGTSGSSQYF. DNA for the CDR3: TGTGCCAGCAGTGATGGGACTAGCGGGAGTAGTCAGTACTTC.

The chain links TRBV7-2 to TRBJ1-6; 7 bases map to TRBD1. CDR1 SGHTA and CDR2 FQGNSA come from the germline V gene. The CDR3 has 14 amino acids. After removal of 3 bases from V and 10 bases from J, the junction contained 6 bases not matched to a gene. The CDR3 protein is CASSFRGGASPLHF. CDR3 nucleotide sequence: TGTGCCAGCAGCTTCAGGGGGGGGGCCTCACCCCTCCACTTT.

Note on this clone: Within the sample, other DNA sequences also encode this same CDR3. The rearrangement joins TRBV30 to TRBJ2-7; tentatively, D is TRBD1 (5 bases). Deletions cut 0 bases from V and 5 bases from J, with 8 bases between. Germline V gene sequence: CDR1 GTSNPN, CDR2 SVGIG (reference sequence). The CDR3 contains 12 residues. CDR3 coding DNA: TGTGCCTGGAGTGTTCAGGGCCACGAGCAGTACTTC. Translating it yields CAWSVQGHEQYF.

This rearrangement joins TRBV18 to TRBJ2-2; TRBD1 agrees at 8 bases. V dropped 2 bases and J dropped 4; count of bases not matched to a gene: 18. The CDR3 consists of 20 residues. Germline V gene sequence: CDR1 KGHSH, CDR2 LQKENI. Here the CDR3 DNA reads TGTGCCAGCTCACCAAAAAGTCCTACGACAGGGGAGTATGGCACCGGGGAGCTGTTTTTT. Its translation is CASSPKSPTTGEYGTGELFF.

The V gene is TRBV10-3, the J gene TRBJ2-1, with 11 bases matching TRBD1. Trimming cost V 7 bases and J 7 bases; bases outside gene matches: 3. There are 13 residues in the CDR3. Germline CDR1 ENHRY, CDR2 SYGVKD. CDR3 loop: CAINRDRGNEQFF. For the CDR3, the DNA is TGTGCCATCAACCGGGACAGGGGGAATGAGCAGTTCTTC.

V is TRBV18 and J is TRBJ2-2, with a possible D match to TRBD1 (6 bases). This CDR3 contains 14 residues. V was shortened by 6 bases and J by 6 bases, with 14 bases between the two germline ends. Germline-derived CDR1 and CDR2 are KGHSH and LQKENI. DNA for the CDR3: TGTGCCAGCTCTCACCAAGAGGGGGCCGGGGAGCTGTTTTTT. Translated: CASSHQEGAGELFF.

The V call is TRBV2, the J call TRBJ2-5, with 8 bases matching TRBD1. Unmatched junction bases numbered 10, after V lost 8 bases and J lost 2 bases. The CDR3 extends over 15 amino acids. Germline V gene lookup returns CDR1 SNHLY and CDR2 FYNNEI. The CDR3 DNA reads TGTGCCAGCGAGGTACTGACAGGGGTGCAAGAGACCCAGTACTTC. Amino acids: CASEVLTGVQETQYF. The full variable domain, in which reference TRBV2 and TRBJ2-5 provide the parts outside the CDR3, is EPEVTQTPSHQVTQMGQEVILRCVPISNHLYFYWYRQILGQKVEFLVSFYNNEISEKSEIFDDQFSVERPDGSNFTLKIRSTKLEDSAMYFCASEVLTGVQETQYFGPGTRLLVL.